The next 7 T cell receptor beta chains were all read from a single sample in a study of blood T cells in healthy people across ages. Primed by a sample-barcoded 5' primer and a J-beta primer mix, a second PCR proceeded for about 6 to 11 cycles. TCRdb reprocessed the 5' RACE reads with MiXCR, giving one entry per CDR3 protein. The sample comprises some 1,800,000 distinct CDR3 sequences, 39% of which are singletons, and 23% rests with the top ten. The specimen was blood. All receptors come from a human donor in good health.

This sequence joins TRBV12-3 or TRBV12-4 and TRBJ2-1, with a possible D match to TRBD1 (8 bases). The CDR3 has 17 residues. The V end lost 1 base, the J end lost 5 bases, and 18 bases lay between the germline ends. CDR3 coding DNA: TGTGCCAGCAGTTTAGGTCAGCGGGACAGGCTCCACAATGAGCAGTTCTTC. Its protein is CASSLGQRDRLHNEQFF.

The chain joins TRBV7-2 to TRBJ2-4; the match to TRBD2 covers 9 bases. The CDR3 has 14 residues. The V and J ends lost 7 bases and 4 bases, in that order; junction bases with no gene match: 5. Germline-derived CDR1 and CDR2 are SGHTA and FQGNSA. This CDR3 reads CASTPSGTKNIQYF. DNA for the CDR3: TGTGCCAGCACCCCTAGCGGGACAAAAAACATTCAGTACTTC.

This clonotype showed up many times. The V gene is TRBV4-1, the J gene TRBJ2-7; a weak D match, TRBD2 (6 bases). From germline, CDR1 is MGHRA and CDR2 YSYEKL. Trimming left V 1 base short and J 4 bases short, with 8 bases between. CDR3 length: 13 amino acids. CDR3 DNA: TGCGCCAGCAGCCAAGTAGGGACTTACGAGCAGTACTTC. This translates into CASSQVGTYEQYF.

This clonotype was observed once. CDR3: CASSLFPLTEAFF. CDR3 DNA sequence: TGTGCCAGCAGTTTATTCCCCCTGACAGAAGCTTTCTTT. The chain combines TRBV27 with TRBJ1-1, with D unresolved. V was shortened by 1 base and J by 8 bases, with 11 bases between the two germline ends. The CDR3 spans 13 residues. The V gene's germline CDR1 is MNHEY and CDR2 SMNVEV (reference sequence).

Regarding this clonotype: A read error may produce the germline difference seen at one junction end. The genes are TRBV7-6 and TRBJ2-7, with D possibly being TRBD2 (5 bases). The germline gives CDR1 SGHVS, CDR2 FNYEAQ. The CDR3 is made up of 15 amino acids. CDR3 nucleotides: TGTGCCTGCAGCTTAATGAGCGGCACTAGCTACGAGCAGTACTTC. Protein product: CACSLMSGTSYEQYF.

The CDR3 bases are TGCGCCAGCAGCTTAACCGCAGGGTCAGCACCAGGCACTGAAGCTTTCTTT. Its translation: CASSLTAGSAPGTEAFF. The rearrangement joins TRBV5-1 to TRBJ1-1; D may be TRBD1 (5 bases). The V end was cut by 2 bases, the J end by 4 bases, with 21 bases between. Germline loops: CDR1 SGHRS, CDR2 YFSETQ. The CDR3 is made up of 17 amino acids.

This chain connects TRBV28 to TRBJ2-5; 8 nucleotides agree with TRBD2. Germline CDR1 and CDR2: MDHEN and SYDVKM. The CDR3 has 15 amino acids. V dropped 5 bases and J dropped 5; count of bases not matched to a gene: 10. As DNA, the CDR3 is TGTGCCAGCAGTACCCGGGGGGGGCCGTTTGAGACCCAGTACTTC. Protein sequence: CASSTRGGPFETQYF.